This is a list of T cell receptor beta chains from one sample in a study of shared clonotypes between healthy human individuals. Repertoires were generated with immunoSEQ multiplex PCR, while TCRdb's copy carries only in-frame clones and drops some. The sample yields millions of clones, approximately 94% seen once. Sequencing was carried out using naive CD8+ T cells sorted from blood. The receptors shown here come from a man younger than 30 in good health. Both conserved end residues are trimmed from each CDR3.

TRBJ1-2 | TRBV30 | AWSETGLGGYT
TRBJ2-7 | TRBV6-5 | ASSLNRGYEQY
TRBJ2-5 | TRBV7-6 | ASRVSGWETQY
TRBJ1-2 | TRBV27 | ASSLSTGNGYT
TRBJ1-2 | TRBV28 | ASKPRQGEAGGYT
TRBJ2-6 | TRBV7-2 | ASSFLEGANVLT
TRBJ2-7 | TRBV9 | ASSVATGPAYEQY
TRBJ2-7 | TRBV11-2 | ASSLGGTPSYEQY
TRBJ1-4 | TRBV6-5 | ASRLGGAFGEKLF
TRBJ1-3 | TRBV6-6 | ASSYSTGVAGNTIY
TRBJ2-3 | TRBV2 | ASSEAPFGTDTQY
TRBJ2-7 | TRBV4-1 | ASSSSYEQY
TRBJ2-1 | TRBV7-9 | ASSLGMEGIYNEQF
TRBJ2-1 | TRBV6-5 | ASSWVSGTYNEQF
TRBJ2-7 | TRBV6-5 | ASSFGRLYEQY
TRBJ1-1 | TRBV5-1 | ASSLGPLLNTEAF
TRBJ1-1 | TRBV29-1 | SAVGSEITEAF
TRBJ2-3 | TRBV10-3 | AIQEGRGFGTDTQY
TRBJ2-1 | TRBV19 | ASIPGQGAYEQF
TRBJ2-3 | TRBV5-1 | ASSPPYADTQY
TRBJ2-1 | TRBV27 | ASSQSSGIYNEQF
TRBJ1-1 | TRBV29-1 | SVERGVDAEAF
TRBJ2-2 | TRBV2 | ASSDGILPSNTGELF
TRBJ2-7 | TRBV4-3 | ASSQDLGVAPPYEQY
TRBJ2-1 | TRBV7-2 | ASSLSGGSYNEQF
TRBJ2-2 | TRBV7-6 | ASSSQPDDLTGELF
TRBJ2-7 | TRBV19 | ASGTSGSYEQY
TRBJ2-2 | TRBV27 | ASSFHSRGGTGELF
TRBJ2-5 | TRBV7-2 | ASSLVSGTSYQY
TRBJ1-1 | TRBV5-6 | ASSPGSTEAF
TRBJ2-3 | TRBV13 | ASSLGSGSPDTQY
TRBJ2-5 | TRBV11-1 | ASSLDREETQY
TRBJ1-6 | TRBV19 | ASSILPAGSYNSPLH